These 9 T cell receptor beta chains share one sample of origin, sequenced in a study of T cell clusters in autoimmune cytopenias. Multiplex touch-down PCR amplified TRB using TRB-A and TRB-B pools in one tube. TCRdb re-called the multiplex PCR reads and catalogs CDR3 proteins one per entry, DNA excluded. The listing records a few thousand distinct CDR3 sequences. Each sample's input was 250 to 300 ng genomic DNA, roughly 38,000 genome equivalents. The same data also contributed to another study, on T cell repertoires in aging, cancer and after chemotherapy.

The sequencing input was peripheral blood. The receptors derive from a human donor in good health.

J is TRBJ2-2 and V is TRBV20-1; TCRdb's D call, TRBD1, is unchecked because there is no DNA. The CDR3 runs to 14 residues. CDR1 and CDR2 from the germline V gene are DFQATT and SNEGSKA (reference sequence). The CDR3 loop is CSAQDRAVTGELFF.

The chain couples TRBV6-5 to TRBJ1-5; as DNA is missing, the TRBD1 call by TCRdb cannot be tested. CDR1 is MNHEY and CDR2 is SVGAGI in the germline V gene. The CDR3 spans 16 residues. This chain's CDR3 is CASSEAWGPLNQPQHF.

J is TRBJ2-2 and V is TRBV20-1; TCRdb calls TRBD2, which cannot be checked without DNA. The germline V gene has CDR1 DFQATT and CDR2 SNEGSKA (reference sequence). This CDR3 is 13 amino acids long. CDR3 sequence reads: CSARLAGAGELFF.

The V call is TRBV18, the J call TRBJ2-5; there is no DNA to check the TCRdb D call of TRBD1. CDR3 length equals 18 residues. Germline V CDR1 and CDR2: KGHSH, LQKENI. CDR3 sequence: CASSPVMGQGVVQETQYF.

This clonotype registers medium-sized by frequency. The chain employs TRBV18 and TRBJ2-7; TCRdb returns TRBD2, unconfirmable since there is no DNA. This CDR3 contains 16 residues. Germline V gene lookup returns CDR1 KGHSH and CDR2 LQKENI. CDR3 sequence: CASSPPEAESSYEQYF. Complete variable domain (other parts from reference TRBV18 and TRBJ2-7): NAGVMQNPRHLVRRRGQEARLRCSPMKGHSHVYWYRQLPEEGLKFMVYLQKENIIDESGMPKERFSAEFPKEGPSILRIQQVVRGDSAAYFCASSPPEAESSYEQYFGPGTRLTVT.

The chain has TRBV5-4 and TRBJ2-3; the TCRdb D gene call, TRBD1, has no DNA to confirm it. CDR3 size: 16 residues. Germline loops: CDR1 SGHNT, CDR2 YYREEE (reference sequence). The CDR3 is CASSRVPGQGESTQYF.

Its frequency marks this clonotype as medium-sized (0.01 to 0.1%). The chain's CDR3 is CATSTRAGITDTQYF. The genes are TRBV15 and TRBJ2-3; checking the TCRdb D call of TRBD1 is not possible without DNA. Germline V gives CDR1 LNHNV, CDR2 YYDKDF (reference sequence). The CDR3 sequence is 15 residues long.

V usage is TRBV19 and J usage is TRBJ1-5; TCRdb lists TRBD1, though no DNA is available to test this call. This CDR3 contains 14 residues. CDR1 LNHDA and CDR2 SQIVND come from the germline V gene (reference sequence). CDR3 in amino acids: CASSLTPGNQPQHF.

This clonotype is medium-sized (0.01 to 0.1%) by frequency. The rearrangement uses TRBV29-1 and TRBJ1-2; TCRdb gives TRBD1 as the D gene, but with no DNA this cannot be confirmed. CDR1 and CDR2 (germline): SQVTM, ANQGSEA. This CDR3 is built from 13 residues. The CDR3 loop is CSVGMGRNYGYTF.